A single sample gave rise to the 5 T cell receptor beta chains below, sequenced in a study of blood T cell repertoires in COVID-19 (dated by TCRdb to about 2020). The library was obtained by the immunoSEQ multiplex PCR assay. TCRdb took this table from immuneACCESS and kept in-frame rearrangements with V and J called. Such tables lack part of the clones; where checked against another copy, unresolved V genes explain under half of the gap, and the rest is unexplained. For this sample the table gives 85,000 to 95,000 clones, of which roughly 91% were detected only once. 4.9% of the sample comes from the top ten. The sequenced material came from peripheral blood. The receptors derive from a woman older than 75 with acute or convalescent COVID-19.

This chain connects TRBV19 to TRBJ1-2, with 7 bases that match TRBD1. V lost 8 bases, J lost 7 bases, and 7 bases stayed unmatched. This CDR3 spans 12 amino acids. Germline V gene lookup returns CDR1 LNHDA and CDR2 SQIVND (reference sequence). CDR3 nucleotides: TGTGCCAGTCAGACAGGGAGCGGTGGCTACACCTTC. Its protein is CASQTGSGGYTF. Full variable domain (missing parts from reference TRBV19 and TRBJ1-2): DGGITQSPKYLFRKEGQNVTLSCEQNLNHDAMYWYRQDPGQGLRLIYYSQIVNDFQKGDIAEGYSVSREKKESFPLTVTSAQKNPTAFYLCASQTGSGGYTFGSGTRLTVV.

V usage is TRBV11-2 and J usage is TRBJ1-5; D is uncertain. This CDR3 is built from 16 residues. V was trimmed by 0 bases and J by 11 bases, leaving 20 bases between them. CDR1 is SGHAT, CDR2 FQNNGV, per germline. The CDR3 here is CASSLDGNSGIGAQHF. The CDR3 DNA follows: TGTGCCAGCAGCTTAGACGGGAACAGCGGCATTGGGGCCCAGCATTTT. The full variable domain, completed using reference TRBV11-2 and TRBJ1-5, is EAGVAQSPRYKIIEKRQSVAFWCNPISGHATLYWYQQILGQGPKLLIQFQNNGVVDDSQLPKDRFSAERLKGVDSTLKIQPAKLEDSAVYLCASSLDGNSGIGAQHFGDGTRLSIL.

The rearrangement joins TRBV4-2 to TRBJ2-1; D may be TRBD2 (6 bases). CDR3 length: 15 residues. The V gene's germline CDR1 is LGHNA and CDR2 YNFKEQ. V lost 4 bases to trimming and J lost 0 bases, with 10 bases between them. CDR3 in amino acids: CASSPLADSYNEQFF. The CDR3 bases are TGTGCCAGCAGCCCACTAGCTGACTCCTACAATGAGCAGTTCTTC.

V and J are TRBV29-1 and TRBJ1-4; 8 bases are shared with TRBD1. In germline, CDR1 is SQVTM, CDR2 ANQGSEA. The V and J ends lost 6 bases and 2 bases, in that order; junction bases with no gene match: 2. The CDR3 has 13 amino acids. The DNA for the CDR3 is TGCAGCGTGCGGGACAGGACTAATGAAAAACTGTTTTTT. Translating gives CSVRDRTNEKLFF.

This chain uses TRBV6-5 with TRBJ2-7; a weak D match, TRBD1 (6 bases). The germline V gene has CDR1 MNHEY and CDR2 SVGAGI. V was cut by 6 bases and J by 3 bases, with 12 bases left in between. This CDR3 is built from 13 residues. The CDR3 DNA sequence: TGTGCCAGCAGGTCCGGGACATACTACGAGCAGTACTTC. It encodes CASRSGTYYEQYF.